The T cell receptor (beta chain) under discussion was sequenced for a study of cytomegalovirus exposure and HLA in healthy donors. With V trimmed by 4 bases and J by 10 bases, 17 bases remained unmatched. Per germline, CDR1 MGHRA and CDR2 YSYEKL. The CDR3 is 16 residues long. Only in-frame clones appear in the TCRdb table, and some are missing; sequencing was by immunoSEQ multiplex PCR. The sample gives roughly 200,000 clones, around 80% of which show up once; roughly 1.2% is in the top ten. The rearrangement uses TRBV4-1 and TRBJ1-1; 8 positions agree with TRBD1. The receptor was isolated from a woman in her 30s in good health and CMV-seronegative. What was sequenced was PBMCs. The CDR3 nucleotides read TGCGCCAGCAGCCCGATCTCCGGGACAGGACCTGTGGGAGCTTTCTTT. Translated: CASSPISGTGPVGAFF.